Listed here are 27 T cell receptor beta chains from one sample, sequenced in a study of T cells after yellow fever vaccination. TCRdb passed the 5' RACE reads through MiXCR, listing each CDR3 protein once. Seen here are about 580,000 distinct CDR3 sequences, about a sixth observed once, and the top ten hold 15% to 20%. The specimen was PBMCs, collected 5 days after the first yellow fever vaccination. These receptors all come from a man younger than 35 who received the YFV17D yellow fever vaccine.

This clonotype has a handful of counts. The genes are TRBV25-1 and TRBJ2-3; a weak D match, TRBD1 (6 bases). Per germline, CDR1 MGHDK and CDR2 SYGVNS. CDR3 length: 17 residues. Trimming took off 0 bases at V and 0 bases at J, with 13 bases between the two ends. The CDR3: CASSEYTAGASTDTQYF. CDR3 coding DNA: TGTGCCAGCAGTGAATATACCGCAGGGGCTAGCACAGATACGCAGTATTTT.

This clonotype was counted at least ten times. V gene TRBV28 combines with J gene TRBJ2-7; D possibly corresponds to TRBD2 (7 bases). The length of the CDR3 is 15 residues. The V gene lost 4 bases and the J gene lost 2 bases, with 15 bases spanning the gap. The germline V gene has CDR1 MDHEN and CDR2 SYDVKM. The CDR3 sequence is CASSSTGGITYEQYF. The DNA for the CDR3 is TGTGCCAGCAGTTCCACGGGGGGCATAACCTACGAGCAGTACTTC.

This clonotype has just a few counts. The genes are TRBV6-5 and TRBJ1-5, with 9 bases matching TRBD1. Trimming at V came to 7 bases and at J to 6 bases, leaving 7 bases not matched to a gene. Germline V lookup: CDR1 MNHEY, CDR2 SVGAGI. The CDR3 extends over 14 amino acids. CDR3 loop: CASKPTGGSQPQHF. The CDR3 region has the DNA TGTGCCAGCAAGCCGACAGGGGGTAGTCAGCCCCAGCATTTT.

The gene calls are TRBV7-2 and TRBJ1-2; the D gene is possibly TRBD1 (5 bases). V lost 0 bases, J lost 7 bases, and 24 bases lay in between. The V gene's germline CDR1 is SGHTA and CDR2 FQGNSA. The CDR3 runs 18 residues. CDR3 nucleotide sequence: TGTGCCAGCAGCTTAGCGGGTTCGGGCACAGGAATAGTGCGTGGCTACACCTTC. Its translation is CASSLAGSGTGIVRGYTF.

This clonotype has only a few counts. The chain employs TRBV5-6 and TRBJ2-1; 10 nucleotides align to TRBD1. The length of the CDR3 is 16 residues. The V gene's germline CDR1 is SGHDT and CDR2 YYEEEE. V lost 2 bases and J lost 6; bases outside the gene matches: 8. In DNA form, the CDR3 reads TGTGCCAGCAGCTTTCCAACCGGGACAGGGGCCAATGAGCAGTTCTTC. Protein sequence: CASSFPTGTGANEQFF.

This chain connects TRBV19 to TRBJ2-3, with 7 bases identical to TRBD1. The CDR3 is made up of 20 amino acids. The V and J ends lost 6 bases and 1 base, in that order; junction bases with no gene match: 22. CDR1 is LNHDA and CDR2 is SQIVND in the germline V gene (reference sequence). The CDR3 spells CASSTPRTGDLPLGTDTQYF. The CDR3 bases are TGTGCCAGTAGCACACCACGCACAGGGGACCTGCCGCTGGGCACAGATACGCAGTATTTT.

V gene TRBV6-5 combines with J gene TRBJ2-1; 9 bases line up with TRBD2. The ends lost 4 bases at V and 3 bases at J; junction bases unmatched: 16. The CDR3 contains 19 residues. Germline V CDR1 and CDR2: MNHEY, SVGAGI. CDR3 protein: CASSSIAGASGPLYNEQFF. In DNA, the CDR3 is TGTGCCAGCAGTTCCATAGCGGGGGCCTCGGGGCCCCTCTACAATGAGCAGTTCTTC.

This clonotype has more than one count but fewer than ten. The gene calls are TRBV12-3 or TRBV12-4 and TRBJ2-2; D is unresolved. Trimming pared 3 bases from V and 4 bases from J, leaving 15 bases between. The CDR3 length is 16 residues. CDR3 residues: CASSFNLRSFTGELFF. The CDR3 nucleotides are TGTGCCAGCAGTTTTAATTTACGGTCTTTCACCGGGGAGCTGTTTTTT.

This clonotype has only a few counts. The V gene is TRBV20-1, the J gene TRBJ2-7, with D possibly matching TRBD1 (5 bases). Germline CDR1 DFQATT, CDR2 SNEGSKA (reference sequence). There are 11 residues in the CDR3. CDR3 nucleotide sequence: TGCAGCCTATTGGGGCGCTACGAGCAGTACGTC. It yields the protein CSLLGRYEQYV.

This clonotype was observed a handful of times. The chain has TRBV6-5 and TRBJ2-3; 13 bases fit TRBD2. Germline V gene data show CDR1 as MNHEY and CDR2 as SVGAGI. Trimming at V came to 5 bases and at J to 3 bases, leaving 5 bases not matched to a gene. This CDR3 spans 16 amino acids. The CDR3 spells CASSNLLAGGTDTQYF. CDR3 sequence (DNA): TGTGCCAGCAGTAACCTACTAGCGGGGGGGACAGATACGCAGTATTTT.

There are a few counts of this clonotype. The chain couples TRBV5-1 to TRBJ2-5, with 13 bases fitting TRBD2. The CDR3 has 17 residues. From germline, CDR1 is SGHRS and CDR2 YFSETQ. Trimming took 4 bases from V and 4 from J; bases not matched to a gene: 10. CDR3 amino acids: CASSGGELAGGPETQYF. CDR3 bases: TGCGCCAGCAGCGGCGGCGAACTAGCGGGGGGGCCAGAGACCCAGTACTTC.

This clonotype showed up just a few times. This chain connects TRBV7-9 to TRBJ2-7; the D gene is possibly TRBD1 (6 bases). The CDR3 runs 16 residues. Trimming removed 3 bases from V and 4 bases from J, with 19 bases in between. From germline, CDR1 is SEHNR and CDR2 FQNEAQ (reference sequence). The CDR3 DNA is TGTGCCAGCAGCTTGAGGGTGCACAGGGAAATTTACGAGCAGTACGTC. Translated: CASSLRVHREIYEQYV.

Notes on this clonotype: A clone one base away is much larger, so this may be a read error. The genes are TRBV20-1 and TRBJ2-3, with D tentatively TRBD1 (5 bases). CDR1 DFQATT and CDR2 SNEGSKA come from the germline V gene (reference sequence). The length of the CDR3 is 11 residues. This CDR3 is CSASGAYTKYF. CDR3 DNA sequence: TGCAGTGCTAGTGGGGCATATACGAAGTATTTT.

This clonotype appeared a few times. This chain links TRBV5-1 with TRBJ2-1; D may be TRBD2 (5 bases). The CDR3 is 14 amino acids. Trimming removed 5 bases at V and 0 bases at J, with 9 bases between. Germline CDR1 reads SGHRS; CDR2 reads YFSETQ. The CDR3 nucleotides are TGCGCCAGCAGTTGGGGAGTCTCCTACAATGAGCAGTTCTTC. Encoded protein: CASSWGVSYNEQFF.

The V call is TRBV4-1, the J call TRBJ1-2; the D is unclear. The CDR3 covers 13 residues. The V and J ends lost 0 bases and 11 bases respectively, with 13 bases between them. CDR1 and CDR2 from the germline V gene are MGHRA and YSYEKL. The CDR3 sequence: CASSQDLSGGYTF. The CDR3 nucleotides read TGCGCCAGCAGCCAAGATTTGTCCGGTGGATACACCTTC.

V and J are TRBV19 and TRBJ2-6; D gene uncertain. Trimming removed 7 bases from V and 2 bases from J, with 12 bases in between. Germline values: CDR1 LNHDA, CDR2 SQIVND (reference sequence). The CDR3 has 15 amino acids. This chain's CDR3 is CASTETLAGANVLTF. CDR3 coding DNA: TGTGCCAGTACCGAGACCCTCGCTGGGGCCAACGTCCTGACTTTC.

This clonotype showed up many times. The CDR3 spells CSVETGSFQKETQYF. The CDR3 coding sequence is TGCAGCGTTGAAACAGGGTCCTTTCAAAAAGAGACCCAGTACTTC. The V and J genes are TRBV29-1 and TRBJ2-5, with D possibly matching TRBD1 (6 bases). This CDR3 region has 15 residues. Germline V CDR1 and CDR2: SQVTM, ANQGSEA. V lost 2 bases and J lost 3, with 16 bases in between.

V usage is TRBV12-3 or TRBV12-4 and J usage is TRBJ2-5; a possible D gene is TRBD2 (6 bases). Trimming removed 7 bases from V and 5 bases from J, with 26 bases in between. CDR3 size: 17 residues. CDR3 region: CASTHRWTGGKGETQYF. The CDR3 DNA reads TGTGCCAGCACCCACCGCTGGACCGGGGGAAAGGGCGAGACCCAGTACTTC.

This clonotype turned up a few times. The J gene is TRBJ2-1, the V gene TRBV7-6; D is perhaps TRBD1 or TRBD2 (6 bases each). V was clipped by 5 bases and J by 7 bases, with 15 bases between them. The CDR3 is 14 residues long. Germline-derived CDR1 and CDR2 are SGHVS and FNYEAQ. Here the CDR3 DNA reads TGTGCCAGCAGCCGACGGGGGCCCGGTAATGAGCAGTTCTTC. Translating it yields CASSRRGPGNEQFF.

This clonotype was seen a single time. The chain carries TRBV28 and TRBJ2-2, with D possibly TRBD1 on 6 matching bases. The CDR3 spans 15 residues. V was shortened by 8 bases and J by 2 bases, with 15 bases between the two germline ends. Per the germline V gene, CDR1 is MDHEN and CDR2 is SYDVKM. CDR3: CASGYSGVNTGELFF. The DNA of the CDR3 is TGTGCCAGCGGATATTCAGGGGTTAACACCGGGGAGCTGTTTTTT.

This clonotype was detected a few times. A junction end diverges from the germline sequence, so it may reflect a read error. The V call is TRBV27, the J call TRBJ2-5; D is ambiguous. The CDR3 has 13 residues. Germline V lookup: CDR1 MNHEY, CDR2 SMNVEV (reference sequence). In DNA, the CDR3 is TGTGCCAGCAGTTTCGACCGACGAGAGGCCCAGTACTTC. It encodes CASSFDRREAQYF.

This clonotype was observed many times. V gene TRBV7-2 combines with J gene TRBJ2-5; D is unresolved. CDR1 and CDR2 (germline): SGHTA, FQGNSA. This CDR3 has 13 residues. Deletions cut 0 bases from V and 4 bases from J, with 6 bases between. CDR3 protein: CASSLAKRETQYF. As DNA, the CDR3 is TGTGCCAGCAGCTTAGCCAAACGAGAGACCCAGTACTTC.

The chain employs TRBV25-1 and TRBJ2-7; the D gene is possibly TRBD2 (6 bases). This CDR3 contains 19 residues. The V gene lost 3 bases and the J gene lost 4 bases, with 28 bases spanning the gap. CDR1 and CDR2 from the germline V gene are MGHDK and SYGVNS. CDR3 sequence: CASSEPPGEVVGPRYEQYF. The CDR3 region has the DNA TGTGCCAGCAGTGAGCCCCCTGGGGAGGTTGTTGGCCCCCGATACGAGCAGTACTTC.

This clonotype was seen ten or more times. The genes are TRBV7-9 and TRBJ2-3, with TRBD1 matching over 7 bases. The germline CDR1 and CDR2 sequences are SEHNR and FQNEAQ (reference sequence). V dropped 8 bases and J dropped 0; count of bases not matched to a gene: 14. The CDR3 is 17 residues long. The CDR3 DNA sequence: TGTGCCAGCGGCAGGTCGGGACAGATAATTAGCACAGATACGCAGTATTTT. This gives the protein CASGRSGQIISTDTQYF.

This clonotype came up a few times. This chain connects TRBV7-2 to TRBJ1-3; 7 bases are a match to TRBD1. The CDR3 runs 15 residues. Trimming at V came to 5 bases and at J to 0 bases, leaving 4 bases not matched to a gene. The V gene's germline CDR1 is SGHTA and CDR2 FQGNSA. The CDR3 loop is CASSPDRASGNTIYF. The CDR3 DNA reads TGTGCCAGCAGCCCAGACAGGGCCTCTGGAAACACCATATATTTT. The full variable domain, its missing parts supplied by reference TRBV7-2 and TRBJ1-3, is GAGVSQSPSNKVTEKGKDVELRCDPISGHTALYWYRQSLGQGLEFLIYFQGNSAPDKSGLPSDRFSAERTGGSVSTLTIQRTQQEDSAVYLCASSPDRASGNTIYFGEGSWLTVV.

CDR3 amino acids: CASSEAPTSGQETQYF. CDR3 coding DNA: TGTGCCAGCAGCGAAGCTCCGACTAGCGGCCAAGAGACCCAGTACTTC. This chain uses TRBV9 with TRBJ2-5; 9 bases are shared with TRBD2. The trim removed 3 bases at V and 1 base at J, leaving 7 bases unmatched. Germline lookup yields CDR1 SGDLS and CDR2 YYNGEE. The CDR3 has 16 amino acids.

This clonotype was detected only a few times. V usage is TRBV9 and J usage is TRBJ2-5; D call uncertain. Between the trimmed V and J ends, which lost 2 bases and 0 bases, there was a span of 11 bases. This CDR3 contains 15 residues. Looked up from germline, CDR1 is SGDLS and CDR2 is YYNGEE. The CDR3 bases are TGTGCCAGCAGCGTCGGTCTCTTGTACCAAGAGACCCAGTACTTC. The encoded protein is CASSVGLLYQETQYF.